This passage covers 26 T cell receptor beta chains from one sample sequenced in a study of T cell responses to AZD1222 COVID-19 vaccine. Clones were sequenced by immunoSEQ multiplex PCR, and TCRdb holds only the in-frame ones, with some missing. The sample holds 120,000 or so clones; around 80% are singletons and the top ten take around 27%. The material sequenced was peripheral blood, taken 28 days after the second AZD1222 dose. Source of these receptors: an adult who received the AZD1222 COVID-19 vaccine.

The gene calls are TRBV11-3 and TRBJ2-3; 11 bases align to TRBD1. CDR3 size: 17 residues. Germline CDR1 is SGHNT and CDR2 is YENEEA. The V segment lost 4 bases and the J segment 0 bases; nucleotides outside the gene matches: 6. The CDR3 DNA reads TGTGCCAGCAGCTACGGGACAGGGGGACCCAGCACAGATACGCAGTATTTT. This translates into CASSYGTGGPSTDTQYF.

The chain uses TRBV28 and TRBJ2-3; TRBD2 agrees at 7 bases. Germline trimming cut 6 bases from V and 5 bases from J; bases unmatched to any gene: 2. This CDR3 comprises 12 residues. In germline, CDR1 is MDHEN, CDR2 SYDVKM. CDR3: CASREREDTQYF. CDR3 nucleotides: TGTGCCAGCAGAGAGCGGGAAGATACGCAGTATTTT.

The chain uses TRBV1 and TRBJ2-7; the DNA was not used to check the table's D call, TRBD2. TRBV1 is assigned pseudogene status. The CDR3 has 14 amino acids. CDR3: CTSSGRDCPYEQYF. The CDR3 DNA sequence: TGCACCAGCAGCGGCCGGGACTGTCCCTACGAGCAGTACTTC.

The table lists this clone with a few counts. The chain couples TRBV4-2 to TRBJ2-2; D may be TRBD2 (6 bases). Germline assignment: CDR1 LGHNA and CDR2 YNFKEQ. The CDR3 has 15 amino acids. Trimming left V 4 bases short and J 0 bases short, with 9 bases between. CDR3 protein: CASSPGRTNTGELFF. In DNA, the CDR3 is TGTGCCAGCAGCCCCGGGAGAACGAACACCGGGGAGCTGTTTTTT.

The rearrangement joins TRBV7-2 to TRBJ1-1; D call uncertain. CDR1 and CDR2 (germline): SGHTA, FQGNSA. CDR3 length: 13 amino acids. With 5 bases removed from V and 4 bases from J, the gap between germline ends came to 11 bases. The CDR3 region is CASSADRVTEAFF. In nucleotides, the CDR3 is TGTGCCAGCAGCGCCGATAGGGTCACTGAAGCTTTCTTT.

The chain has TRBV6-5 and TRBJ2-5, with 8 bases identical to TRBD1. After removal of 5 bases from V and 4 bases from J, the junction contained 9 bases not matched to a gene. Per germline, CDR1 MNHEY and CDR2 SVGAGI. The length of the CDR3 is 15 residues. CDR3 sequence reads: CASSPGQGGRETQYF. The CDR3 coding sequence is TGTGCCAGCAGTCCCGGACAGGGAGGACGAGAGACCCAGTACTTC.

The V call is TRBV6-5, the J call TRBJ2-2, with no clear D. Trimming shortened V by 0 bases and J by 1 base, and 9 bases separated the two germline ends. The V gene's germline CDR1 is MNHEY and CDR2 SVGAGI. The CDR3 runs 16 residues. The CDR3 region has the DNA TGTGCCAGCAGTTACTCAGTTTGGCAGAACACCGGGGAGCTGTTTTTT. Its translation: CASSYSVWQNTGELFF.

The J gene is TRBJ1-2, the V gene TRBV4-1; D is possibly TRBD1 (5 bases). Trimming removed 4 bases at V and 4 bases at J, with 13 bases between. Germline CDR1 reads MGHRA; CDR2 reads YSYEKL. This CDR3 is 14 amino acids long. The CDR3, as DNA: TGCGCCAGCAGCCCAAGGGGCGTGATCTATGGCTACACCTTC. Its protein is CASSPRGVIYGYTF.

V and J are TRBV4-3 and TRBJ2-5, with 10 bases matching TRBD1. This CDR3 region has 15 residues. Germline V CDR1 and CDR2: LGHNA, YSLEER. The V segment lost 0 bases and the J segment 3 bases; nucleotides outside the gene matches: 1. CDR3 residues: CASSQDGTGEETQYF. DNA of the CDR3: TGCGCCAGCAGCCAAGATGGGACAGGGGAAGAGACCCAGTACTTC.

The chain carries TRBV7-3 and TRBJ2-3, with a possible D match to TRBD1 (6 bases). This CDR3 has 17 residues. Looked up from germline, CDR1 is SGHTA and CDR2 is FQGTGA. Trimming took 6 bases from V and 0 from J, leaving 19 bases between them. This CDR3 is CASRSGTTSSSTDTQYF. The CDR3 coding sequence is TGTGCCAGCAGGTCCGGGACAACCTCCTCTAGCACAGATACGCAGTATTTT. The full variable domain, in which reference TRBV7-3 and TRBJ2-3 provide the parts outside the CDR3, is GAGVSQTPSNKVTEKGKYVELRCDPISGHTALYWYRQSLGQGPEFLIYFQGTGAADDSGLPNDRFFAVRPEGSVSTLKIQRTERGDSAVYLCASRSGTTSSSTDTQYFGPGTRLTVL.

The chain has TRBV10-3 and TRBJ2-3; TRBD2 matches 7 bases. In germline, CDR1 is ENHRY, CDR2 SYGVKD. J lost 1 base, V lost 10 bases, and 5 bases had no gene match. This CDR3 comprises 13 residues. The CDR3 DNA reads as TGTGCCACCATCAGCGGGGGCACAGATACGCAGTATTTT. Encoded protein: CATISGGTDTQYF.

The rearrangement uses TRBV7-2 and TRBJ1-2, with a tentative D call TRBD1 (6 bases). V shed 1 base and J shed 4 bases, with 13 bases lying between them. The CDR3 is 15 residues long. Germline assignment: CDR1 SGHTA and CDR2 FQGNSA. CDR3 in amino acids: CASSLGAGTIYGYTF. CDR3 nucleotides: TGTGCCAGCAGCTTAGGAGCGGGGACAATCTATGGCTACACCTTC.

The chain has TRBV9 and TRBJ1-6; the D is unclear. Germline V gives CDR1 SGDLS, CDR2 YYNGEE. The CDR3 has 14 amino acids. V lost 3 bases and J 8 bases, leaving 12 bases between the germline ends. The CDR3 DNA sequence: TGTGCCAGCAGCGCCGGGCGGCCCTATTCACCCCTCCACTTT. Its protein product is CASSAGRPYSPLHF.

This chain links TRBV7-3 with TRBJ2-6, with D uncertain. V was trimmed by 5 bases and J by 4 bases, leaving 6 bases between them. Germline values: CDR1 SGHTA, CDR2 FQGTGA. The CDR3 length is 13 residues. CDR3 sequence reads: CASSREGANVLTF. The CDR3 nucleotides read TGTGCCAGCAGCCGAGAGGGGGCCAACGTCCTGACTTTC.

The genes are TRBV6-2 or TRBV6-3 and TRBJ1-2; TRBD1 matches 8 bases. CDR3 size: 15 residues. The trim removed 0 bases at V and 6 bases at J, leaving 6 bases unmatched. Germline loops: CDR1 MNHEY, CDR2 SVGEGT. The CDR3 region is CASSYSTGAAHGYTF. The CDR3 coding sequence is TGTGCCAGCAGTTACTCGACAGGGGCCGCACATGGCTACACCTTC.

This chain joins TRBV6-5 and TRBJ2-7, with 8 positions matching TRBD2. Per germline, CDR1 MNHEY and CDR2 SVGAGI. V shed 8 bases and J 5 bases; nucleotides not matched to a gene: 8. The CDR3 loop spans 13 amino acids. CDR3 bases: TGTGCCAGCCAGCGGGGGAGGGCCAACGAGCAGTACTTC. Translated: CASQRGRANEQYF.

This chain uses TRBV7-9 with TRBJ2-5, with D possibly TRBD1 on 5 matching bases. Germline V gene data show CDR1 as SEHNR and CDR2 as FQNEAQ (reference sequence). Trimming cost V 3 bases and J 7 bases, with 9 bases left between them. The CDR3 covers 12 residues. The CDR3 nucleotides are TGTGCCAGCAGCTTGCCCCAGGGGACCCAGTACTTC. Its protein product is CASSLPQGTQYF. Full variable domain (missing parts from reference TRBV7-9 and TRBJ2-5): DTGVSQNPRHKITKRGQNVTFRCDPISEHNRLYWYRQTLGQGPEFLTYFQNEAQLEKSRLLSDRFSAERPKGSFSTLEIQRTEQGDSAMYLCASSLPQGTQYFGPGTRLLVL.

The rearrangement links TRBV28 to TRBJ1-1; D uncertain. The CDR3 spans 14 residues. The V and J ends lost 5 bases and 11 bases respectively, with 21 bases between them. Germline V gene sequence: CDR1 MDHEN, CDR2 SYDVKM. The CDR3 nucleotides read TGTGCCAGCAGTCCCACGGTGGGGTACACGGAGGCTTTCTTT. This codes for CASSPTVGYTEAFF.

The gene calls are TRBV11-2 and TRBJ1-1, with 9 bases lining up with TRBD1. Germline trimming cut 3 bases from V and 4 bases from J; bases unmatched to any gene: 0. CDR3 length: 13 residues. From germline, CDR1 is SGHAT and CDR2 FQNNGV. The chain's CDR3 is CASSLDRGTEAFF. The CDR3 nucleotides are TGTGCCAGCAGCTTGGACAGGGGCACTGAAGCTTTCTTT.

The chain links TRBV3-1 (or the pseudogene TRBV3-2) to TRBJ1-3, with unresolved D. Germline V gene data show CDR1 as LGHDT and CDR2 as YNNKEL (reference sequence). The V end lost 2 bases, the J end lost 1 base, and 9 bases lay between the germline ends. This CDR3 is built from 15 residues. The CDR3 protein is CASSQTLPSGNTIYF. CDR3 DNA sequence: TGTGCCAGCAGCCAAACCCTTCCATCTGGAAACACCATATATTTT.

The chain is built from TRBV4-3 and TRBJ1-2; a weak D match, TRBD1 (5 bases). Germline CDR1 LGHNA, CDR2 YSLEER. Deletions cut 1 base from V and 8 bases from J, with 20 bases between. CDR3 size: 16 residues. DNA for the CDR3: TGCGCCAGCAGCCAAGTAGGGGACCCCGGGATTGGGGGCTACACCTTC. It codes for CASSQVGDPGIGGYTF.

CDR3: CASSFGRTEAFF. CDR3 nucleotides: TGTGCCAGCAGCTTTGGGAGGACTGAAGCTTTCTTT. The gene calls are TRBV11-3 and TRBJ1-1; no definite D call. Germline V gene lookup returns CDR1 SGHNT and CDR2 YENEEA. V was trimmed by 3 bases and J by 5 bases, leaving 7 bases between them. This CDR3 is built from 12 residues.

This rearrangement joins TRBV12-3 or TRBV12-4 to TRBJ1-2; D might be TRBD1 (6 bases). The CDR3 has 13 residues. The V end was cut by 4 bases, the J end by 0 bases, with 6 bases between. CDR3 loop: CASSWTANYGYTF. For the CDR3, the DNA is TGTGCCAGCAGTTGGACAGCTAACTATGGCTACACCTTC.

In this sample, this clone turned up once. This rearrangement joins TRBV29-1 to TRBJ1-4; maybe TRBD1 (6 bases). With 4 bases removed from V and 4 bases from J, the gap between germline ends came to 10 bases. The V gene's germline CDR1 is SQVTM and CDR2 ANQGSEA. The CDR3 is 13 residues long. In nucleotides, the CDR3 is TGCAGCGTTGTAAGGGGGAGTAATGAAAAACTGTTTTTT. Translated: CSVVRGSNEKLFF.

The chain employs TRBV7-6 and TRBJ1-1; TRBD1 matches 8 bases. Germline CDR1 and CDR2: SGHVS and FNYEAQ. This CDR3 is 15 amino acids long. The V segment lost 5 bases and the J segment 0 bases; nucleotides outside the gene matches: 5. CDR3 loop: CASSHSGGLNTEAFF. The CDR3 bases are TGTGCCAGCAGCCACTCAGGGGGCCTGAACACTGAAGCTTTCTTT.

CDR3 amino acids: CASSQAEGTTEAFF. The CDR3 coding sequence is TGCGCCAGCAGCCAAGCGGAAGGGACCACTGAAGCTTTCTTT. The V and J genes are TRBV4-3 and TRBJ1-1; maybe TRBD1 (5 bases). This CDR3 contains 14 residues. Looked up from germline, CDR1 is LGHNA and CDR2 is YSLEER. Trimming removed 1 base at V and 4 bases at J, with 10 bases between.